This TCR beta chain emerged from a study of OX40 agonist ivuxolimab in advanced cancers. Notes on the study in general: Clones of CD4+ and CD8+ blood T cells grew by week 6 at doses of 0.1 to 3.0 mg/kg.

Patients with a history of autoimmune disease or on systemic immunosuppression were excluded. The CDR3 length is 14 residues. Germline V gene data show CDR1 as SGHVS and CDR2 as FQNEAQ. Trimming at V came to 1 base and at J to 13 bases, leaving 10 bases not matched to a gene. Clones were sequenced by immunoSEQ multiplex PCR, and TCRdb holds only the in-frame ones, with some missing. This repertoire shows about 80,000 clones, around 87% found once; its top ten account for roughly 0.32%. A word on this clone: Its antigen is not known.

This chain joins TRBV7-8 and TRBJ1-2, with 9 bases that match TRBD1. This specimen consisted of CD4+ or CD8+ T cells sorted from blood, obtained in a trial of the OX40 agonist ivuxolimab. This clonotype was sampled from an adult with an advanced solid tumor such as melanoma, head and neck, liver or kidney cancer. CDR3 DNA: TGTGCCAGCAGCTTAGGGACAGGGGAGGTTAGGTGCACCTTC. It specifies CASSLGTGEVRCTF. Together with reference TRBV7-8 and TRBJ1-2, the CDR3 gives the full variable domain: GAGVSQSPRYKVAKRGQDVALRCDPISGHVSLFWYQQALGQGPEFLTYFQNEAQLDKSGLPSDRFFAERPEGSVSTLKIQRTQQEDSAVYLCASSLGTGEVRCTFGSGTRLTVV.